Sequencing of this T cell receptor beta chain was carried out in a study of regulatory T cells in long-lasting Graves disease. This clonotype was detected ten times or more. This CDR3 spans 12 amino acids. The germline CDR1 and CDR2 sequences are KGHDR and SFDVKD. V lost 4 bases, J lost 5 bases, and 7 bases lay in between. Time point of the sample: newly diagnosed GD, antithyroid drugs for less than 3 months. Preparation of the TCR library used RNA extracted from PBMCs. Building of the TCR beta libraries involved iRepertoire HTBI primers and Arm-PCR of CDR3 regions. TCRdb reprocessed the multiplex PCR reads via MiXCR and lists one record per CDR3 protein. The sample holds 350,000 to 550,000 distinct CDR3 sequences; 15% are singletons and the top ten take approximately 15%. These same records also appear under a second study, on T cells in Graves' hyperthyroidism and ophthalmopathy.

The clonotype was recovered from a woman aged 25-40 years with Graves disease. Sequenced material: peripheral blood mononuclear cells (PBMCs), taken at new diagnosis, from a patient treated with antithyroid drugs. The chain is built from TRBV24-1 and TRBJ2-5; D remains unclear. CDR3 nucleotide sequence: TGTGCCACCAGTGACCCACGGGAGACCCAGTACTTC. Translated, it gives CATSDPRETQYF.